The entry that follows covers one TCR beta chain sequence. Its antigen is undetermined. These data come from a study of vaccination and CD4 T cells after COVID-19. Study context: Comprising six males and four females, the convalescent participants counted two Hispanic individuals among them. Controls had a CEFX pool, an HIV-1 Nef pool, or no peptide added. Spike peptides, overlapping and drawn from SARS-CoV-2, HCoV-NL63, HCoV-OC43 and HCoV-229E, were used to stimulate cells. Study-wide results and caveats: Rising from around 20 to 38, the median of SARS-CoV-2-reactive clonotypes did not change significantly.

Treatment described: approximately 10-day PBMC culture with coronavirus spike peptide pools or control peptides (ViraFEST assay). Trimming removed 0 bases at V and 6 bases at J, with 4 bases between. CDR1 and CDR2 from the germline V gene are SGHRS and YFSETQ. The CDR3 consists of 11 residues. The Oncomine TCR Beta short-read assay sequenced DNA from cultured CD4+ T cells. TCRdb re-called the PCR reads with MiXCR, one entry per CDR3 protein. The data hold about 25,000 distinct CDR3 sequences, with roughly 39% observed a single time. The specimen was CD4+ T cells from blood, cultured in vitro. This TCR was sampled from a human donor who had recovered from COVID-19. The chain joins TRBV5-1 to TRBJ2-7; no clear D gene. CDR3 bases: TGCGCCAGCAGCTTGGGTCTCGAGCAGTACTTC. Its translation is CASSLGLEQYF.